These T cell receptor beta chains were read from a single sample in a study of blood T cell repertoires in COVID-19. TCRdb's table, derived via immunoSEQ multiplex PCR, lists solely in-frame clones and lacks some. Of approximately 65,000 clones detected, approximately 86% appear once; the ten largest clones hold approximately 1.2%. Sequencing was performed on peripheral blood. These receptors were taken from a man between 35 and 55 years old with acute or convalescent COVID-19. Each CDR3 is given with its conserved first and last residue. The D gene is left open where the match is weak. Some rows mark clone size as missing; the rest say once, few, many or name a class of expanded clone.

-,TRBJ1-2,-,TRBV30,CAWAHEGDPTYYGYTF,TGTGCCTGGGCCCACGAGGGGGACCCCACTTACTATGGCTACACCTTC
-,TRBJ2-5,-,TRBV24-1,CATSDSGETQYF,TGTGCCACCAGTGATTCGGGAGAGACCCAGTACTTC
-,TRBJ1-1,-,TRBV10-3,CAIFSNTEAFF,TGTGCCATCTTCTCTAACACTGAAGCTTTCTTT
TRBD2,TRBJ2-5,-,TRBV2,CASSESRGELETQYF,TGTGCCAGCAGTGAGTCGCGGGGGGAGTTGGAGACCCAGTACTTC
-,TRBJ2-5,-,TRBV30,CAWSVPRRTGTQYF,TGTGCCTGGAGTGTACCTAGAAGAACCGGGACCCAGTACTTC
-,TRBJ2-7,-,TRBV6-4,CASIRHCSTYEQYF,TGTGCCAGCATCAGACACTGCTCCACCTACGAGCAGTACTTC
-,TRBJ1-2,once,TRBV10-3,CAISEEGDYGYTF,TGTGCCATCAGTGAAGAGGGAGACTATGGCTACACCTTC
TRBD1,TRBJ2-7,-,TRBV30,CAWSEGQGASYEQYF,TGTGCCTGGAGTGAGGGACAGGGGGCCTCCTACGAGCAGTACTTC
-,TRBJ1-1,-,TRBV11-3,CASTPEGGMNTEAFF,TGTGCCAGCACCCCAGAGGGAGGGATGAACACTGAAGCTTTCTTT
TRBD1,TRBJ1-1,-,TRBV2,CASSLSTGGLGTEAFF,TGTGCCAGCAGTTTATCGACAGGGGGCTTAGGGACTGAAGCTTTCTTT
TRBD1,TRBJ1-6,-,TRBV11-3,CASSSTYSGTENSPLHF,TGTGCCAGCAGCTCCACCTATTCCGGGACAGAGAATTCACCCCTCCACTTT
TRBD2,TRBJ2-3,-,TRBV18,CASSPGTSGATDTQYF,TGTGCCAGCTCACCAGGGACTAGCGGGGCCACAGATACGCAGTATTTT
-,TRBJ2-4,few,TRBV6-2/TRBV6-3,CASSPTGTPKKNIQYF,TGTGCCAGCAGCCCTACCGGGACACCTAAGAAAAACATTCAGTACTTC
TRBD2,TRBJ2-3,once,TRBV11-3,CASSYSRSSGGADTQYF,TGTGCCAGCAGCTACTCGCGTTCTAGCGGGGGGGCGGATACGCAGTATTTT
-,TRBJ2-7,few,TRBV27,CASSPKTGAYEQYF,TGTGCCAGCAGTCCCAAGACAGGCGCCTACGAGCAGTACTTC
-,TRBJ1-5,-,TRBV5-6,CASSHWVGAGNQPQHF,TGTGCCAGCAGCCACTGGGTGGGGGCAGGAAATCAGCCCCAGCATTTT
TRBD1,TRBJ2-1,-,TRBV9,CASSDDRGNDNEQFF,TGTGCCAGCAGCGACGACAGGGGGAATGATAATGAGCAGTTCTTC
-,TRBJ2-7,-,TRBV19,CASSFRASYEQYF,TGTGCCAGTAGCTTCAGGGCTTCCTACGAGCAGTACTTC
-,TRBJ1-1,-,TRBV4-1,CASSHSEGTEAFF,TGCGCCAGCAGCCATAGCGAGGGCACTGAAGCTTTCTTT
-,TRBJ1-5,-,TRBV4-1,CASSHLGRNQPQHF,TGCGCCAGCAGCCACCTTGGGCGCAATCAGCCCCAGCATTTT
-,TRBJ1-2,-,TRBV3-1/TRBV3-2,CASSVRGGPYMPTF,TGTGCCAGCAGCGTACGTGGGGGCCCATATATGCCCACCTTC
-,TRBJ2-2,few,TRBV5-4,CASSFEEGELFF,TGTGCCAGCAGCTTTGAGGAAGGAGAGCTGTTTTTT
-,TRBJ1-4,once,TRBV27,CASSPRQSGIAEKLFF,TGTGCCAGCAGTCCCCGGCAGTCGGGTATTGCTGAAAAACTGTTTTTT
-,TRBJ2-3,-,TRBV21-1,CASSKWSWESGGAEDTQYF,TGTGCCAGCAGCAAATGGTCCTGGGAGAGCGGGGGGGCAGAAGATACGCAGTATTTT
-,TRBJ1-5,-,TRBV27,CASSPLSGGNQPQHF,TGTGCCAGCAGCCCTCTGTCGGGTGGTAATCAGCCCCAGCATTTT
-,TRBJ1-4,-,TRBV10-3,CATRGLGTNEKLFF,TGTGCCACCCGGGGGTTAGGAACTAATGAAAAACTGTTTTTT
-,TRBJ1-6,-,TRBV4-1,CASSQDLVSPLHF,TGCGCCAGCAGCCAAGATTTAGTTTCACCCCTCCACTTT
TRBD2,TRBJ2-1,-,TRBV7-3,CASSLGGELSYNEQFF,TGTGCCAGCAGCTTAGGGGGGGAGCTCTCCTACAATGAGCAGTTCTTC
TRBD1,TRBJ1-1,-,TRBV29-1,CSVNRGDNTEAFF,TGCAGCGTGAACAGGGGAGACAACACTGAAGCTTTCTTT
-,TRBJ1-3,-,TRBV18,CASSPAGAGNTIYF,TGTGCCAGCTCACCAGCGGGTGCTGGAAACACCATATATTTT
-,TRBJ1-5,-,TRBV20-1,CSASHFWGADQPQHF,TGCAGTGCTAGTCACTTCTGGGGCGCGGATCAGCCCCAGCATTTT
TRBD1,TRBJ2-7,-,TRBV5-1,CASSLVTGGAYEQYF,TGCGCCAGCAGCTTGGTGACAGGGGGAGCCTACGAGCAGTACTTC
-,TRBJ1-3,-,TRBV30,CASQQGSGNTIYF,TGTGCCAGCCAACAGGGCTCTGGAAACACCATATATTTT
-,TRBJ1-4,-,TRBV4-1,CASSQDEMGGEKLFF,TGCGCCAGCAGCCAAGATGAGATGGGAGGTGAAAAACTGTTTTTT
TRBD2,TRBJ2-7,few,TRBV10-3,CAIRGDAIQQYF,TGTGCCATACGGGGGGACGCCATCCAGCAGTACTTC
TRBD2,TRBJ2-3,-,TRBV6-6,CASGLLGGSTDTQYF,TGTGCCAGTGGTTTGTTGGGGGGGAGCACAGATACGCAGTATTTT
TRBD2,TRBJ2-3,-,TRBV2,CASSEGTSGETDTQYF,TGTGCCAGCAGCGAAGGGACTAGCGGGGAGACAGATACGCAGTATTTT
-,TRBJ1-1,-,TRBV27,CASSPLGGGFTEAFF,TGTGCCAGCAGTCCCCTTGGGGGAGGTTTCACTGAAGCTTTCTTT
-,TRBJ1-2,-,TRBV19,CASSAGFTNYGYTF,TGTGCCAGTAGTGCCGGTTTCACCAACTATGGCTACACCTTC
TRBD2,TRBJ2-2,-,TRBV9,CASSQDGGTGELFF,TGTGCCAGCAGCCAGGACGGGGGGACCGGGGAGCTGTTTTTT
-,TRBJ1-1,-,TRBV29-1,CSVESGIGNEAFF,TGCAGCGTTGAATCGGGGATCGGGAATGAAGCTTTCTTT
-,TRBJ1-1,-,TRBV7-8,CASSLVARLNTEAFF,TGTGCCAGCAGCTTAGTTGCCAGGCTGAACACTGAAGCTTTCTTT